This T cell receptor (beta chain) is drawn from a study of shared clonotypes between healthy human individuals. Template for every sorted-subset replicate PCR totaled about 0.2 ug DNA, around 33,000 T cell genomes. Assay: immunoSEQ multiplex PCR; the TCRdb copy retains only in-frame clones and omits some. The data contain roughly 2,000,000 clones, approximately 92% of them singletons. Naive CD8 cells comprised CD45RO-negative, CCR7-positively selected cells, excluding terminally differentiated effector memory CD45RA+ cells. The V gene lost 5 bases and the J gene lost 1 base, with 13 bases spanning the gap. From germline, CDR1 is LNHDA and CDR2 SQIVND (reference sequence). The CDR3 is made up of 15 amino acids.

The chain has TRBV19 and TRBJ2-3; no clear D. The sequencing input was naive CD8+ T cells from PBMCs. The TCR comes from a man between 18 and 29 years old in good health. Some clones in this sample may be carry-over from other donors' samples. The CDR3 nucleotides are TGTGCCAGTAGTTCCCTCCTAGTCGGCACAGATACGCAGTATTTT. Protein: CASSSLLVGTDTQYF.